This T cell receptor (beta chain) was retrieved from a study of blood T cell repertoires in COVID-19. Assay: immunoSEQ multiplex PCR; the TCRdb copy retains only in-frame clones and omits some. The table records a few hundred thousand clones, about 90% of them present only once. The TCR originated in a man between 25 and 39 years old who had recovered from COVID-19. The sequencing sample was made of PBMCs or T cells enriched from blood (not recorded which).

The CDR3 region is CASSLDVGPGGSYEQYF. CDR3 in DNA: TGTGCCAGCAGCTTAGATGTCGGGCCCGGGGGATCCTACGAGCAGTACTTC. This rearrangement joins TRBV11-2 to TRBJ2-7; tentative D call: TRBD2 (6 bases). This CDR3 has 17 residues. The germline gives CDR1 SGHAT, CDR2 FQNNGV. Trimming removed 0 bases at V and 1 base at J, with 16 bases between. The variable domain in full, completed from reference TRBV11-2 and TRBJ2-7, reads EAGVAQSPRYKIIEKRQSVAFWCNPISGHATLYWYQQILGQGPKLLIQFQNNGVVDDSQLPKDRFSAERLKGVDSTLKIQPAKLEDSAVYLCASSLDVGPGGSYEQYFGPGTRLTVT.